Listed here are 28 T cell receptor beta chains from one sample, sequenced in a study of blood T cells in healthy people across ages. It was with a sample-barcoded 5' primer and a J-beta primer mix that a second PCR of roughly 7 to 12 cycles was run. TCRdb re-analysed the 5' RACE reads in MiXCR, keeping a single row per CDR3 protein. In the table there are 850,000 to 1,100,000 distinct CDR3 sequences, under 40% of which are singletons. Source material: blood. These receptor sequences come from a young man in good health.

This clonotype has just a few counts. The chain recombines TRBV7-2 with TRBJ2-1; D is possibly TRBD2 (5 bases). The ends were cut back, 1 base at V and 6 bases at J, with 13 bases in the middle. Germline V gene sequence: CDR1 SGHTA, CDR2 FQGNSA. The CDR3 contains 15 residues. The CDR3 region is CASSLGLALGNEQFF. DNA of the CDR3: TGTGCCAGCAGCTTAGGGCTAGCATTGGGCAATGAGCAGTTCTTC.

This clonotype was picked up a small number of times. This chain connects TRBV5-1 to TRBJ2-3; D is unclear. This CDR3 has 13 residues. Germline V CDR1 and CDR2: SGHRS, YFSETQ. Deletions cut 0 bases from V and 4 bases from J, with 6 bases between. The CDR3 loop is CASSLDISDTQYF. CDR3 nucleotides: TGCGCCAGCAGCTTGGACATCTCAGATACGCAGTATTTT.

The chain uses TRBV20-1 and TRBJ1-1, with unresolved D. Trimming left V 4 bases short and J 0 bases short, with 24 bases between. Germline V lookup: CDR1 DFQATT, CDR2 SNEGSKA (reference sequence). There are 18 residues in the CDR3. DNA of the CDR3: TGCAGTGCTAAAAAGAAACCCCTAACCAGTAATATGAACACTGAAGCTTTCTTT. Protein: CSAKKKPLTSNMNTEAFF.

This sequence joins TRBV20-1 and TRBJ1-2, with D uncertain. Trimming stripped 6 bases from V and 6 bases from J, with 20 bases between. Germline V gene sequence: CDR1 DFQATT, CDR2 SNEGSKA (reference sequence). This CDR3 has 14 residues. CDR3 in DNA: TGCAGTGCCCTTCTTTTACAGAGAACGGATGGCTACACCTTC. It specifies CSALLLQRTDGYTF.

This chain connects TRBV29-1 to TRBJ1-4; TRBD1 agrees at 7 bases. The junction had 7 bases not matched to a gene; V was cut back by 4 bases and J by 2 bases. CDR3 size: 15 residues. In germline, CDR1 is SQVTM, CDR2 ANQGSEA. The CDR3: CSVAPGGVTNEKLFF. CDR3 sequence (DNA): TGCAGCGTTGCCCCAGGGGGGGTCACTAATGAAAAACTGTTTTTT.

The chain combines TRBV20-1 with TRBJ1-4; D is undetermined. Germline V gene sequence: CDR1 DFQATT, CDR2 SNEGSKA (reference sequence). The CDR3 has 19 residues. Trimming removed 0 bases from V and 0 bases from J, with 20 bases in between. The chain's CDR3 is CSARDGREGAPSTNEKLFF. The CDR3, as DNA: TGCAGTGCTAGAGATGGCCGGGAGGGTGCCCCTTCAACTAATGAAAAACTGTTTTTT.

This chain uses TRBV12-3 or TRBV12-4 with TRBJ1-2; D is possibly TRBD1 (5 bases). V was cut by 5 bases and J by 2 bases, with 12 bases left in between. This CDR3 has 14 residues. CDR3: CASSQNRQNYGYTF. Written as DNA, the CDR3 is TGTGCCAGCAGTCAAAACCGACAGAACTATGGCTACACCTTC.

V usage is TRBV5-6 and J usage is TRBJ1-1; tentatively, D is TRBD1 (6 bases). V shed 1 base and J shed 1 base, with 11 bases lying between them. The CDR3 has 15 residues. The germline gives CDR1 SGHDT, CDR2 YYEEEE. Here the CDR3 reads CASSLPVQGNTEAFF. CDR3 sequence (DNA): TGTGCCAGCAGCTTGCCCGTACAGGGGAACACTGAAGCTTTCTTT.

The gene calls are TRBV27 and TRBJ2-5; the match to TRBD2 covers 11 bases. The CDR3 is 16 residues long. In germline, CDR1 is MNHEY, CDR2 SMNVEV (reference sequence). The V and J ends lost 6 bases and 11 bases, in that order; junction bases with no gene match: 17. DNA for the CDR3: TGTGCCAGCAGCTTTAGCGGGGGGGCGTGGGACAATGAGCAGTACTTC. It is translated as CASSFSGGAWDNEQYF.

The gene calls are TRBV7-9 and TRBJ1-1; D remains unclear. The CDR3 loop spans 15 amino acids. V was shortened by 5 bases and J by 0 bases, with 13 bases between the two germline ends. Looked up from germline, CDR1 is SEHNR and CDR2 is FQNEAQ (reference sequence). Here the CDR3 reads CASSLTGEVNTEAFF. The CDR3 region has the DNA TGTGCCAGCAGCCTCACCGGAGAGGTGAACACTGAAGCTTTCTTT. The whole variable domain, remainder taken from reference TRBV7-9 and TRBJ1-1, is DTGVSQNPRHKITKRGQNVTFRCDPISEHNRLYWYRQTLGQGPEFLTYFQNEAQLEKSRLLSDRFSAERPKGSFSTLEIQRTEQGDSAMYLCASSLTGEVNTEAFFGQGTRLTVV.

At least ten counts were recorded for this clonotype. The chain links TRBV2 to TRBJ2-4; D is perhaps TRBD2 (7 bases). This CDR3 has 13 residues. V was clipped by 8 bases and J by 8 bases, with 16 bases between them. Germline V gene data show CDR1 as SNHLY and CDR2 as FYNNEI. Here the CDR3 DNA reads TGTGCCAGCCGCAGGGAGGGGGATTACATTCAGTACTTC. Protein sequence: CASRREGDYIQYF. Based on the CDR3 plus reference TRBV2 and TRBJ2-4, the full variable domain is EPEVTQTPSHQVTQMGQEVILRCVPISNHLYFYWYRQILGQKVEFLVSFYNNEISEKSEIFDDQFSVERPDGSNFTLKIRSTKLEDSAMYFCASRREGDYIQYFGAGTRLSVL.

This clonotype was observed a single time. J is TRBJ2-5 and V is TRBV7-9; 7 positions agree with TRBD2. Germline V gene sequence: CDR1 SEHNR, CDR2 FQNEAQ (reference sequence). J lost 3 bases, V lost 7 bases, and 11 bases had no gene match. The CDR3 runs to 15 residues. The CDR3 protein is CASTSPWGGKETQYF. The CDR3 nucleotides read TGTGCCAGCACCTCTCCTTGGGGGGGTAAAGAGACCCAGTACTTC.

This clonotype appeared many times. This rearrangement joins TRBV29-1 to TRBJ1-2; TRBD1 matches 11 bases. Germline assignment: CDR1 SQVTM and CDR2 ANQGSEA. V was clipped by 4 bases and J by 2 bases; unmatched bases: 0. This CDR3 region has 13 residues. The CDR3 sequence is CSVGTGGNYGYTF. The DNA of the CDR3 is TGCAGCGTTGGGACAGGGGGCAACTATGGCTACACCTTC. The variable domain in full, completed from reference TRBV29-1 and TRBJ1-2, reads SAVISQKPSRDICQRGTSLTIQCQVDSQVTMMFWYRQQPGQSLTLIATANQGSEATYESGFVIDKFPISRPNLTFSTLTVSNMSPEDSSIYLCSVGTGGNYGYTFGSGTRLTVV.

This clonotype appeared a few times. The gene calls are TRBV20-1 and TRBJ2-2; possibly TRBD2 for D (6 bases). V lost 0 bases and J lost 5, with 10 bases in between. CDR3 length equals 14 residues. CDR1 DFQATT and CDR2 SNEGSKA come from the germline V gene (reference sequence). CDR3 bases: TGCAGTGCTAGAGATGGGGGGTCAACCGGGGAGCTGTTTTTT. Amino acids: CSARDGGSTGELFF.

Concerning this clonotype itself: One end of the junction fails to match germline, which may point to a read error. The chain combines TRBV7-8 with TRBJ2-1, with D perhaps TRBD1 (5 bases). This CDR3 spans 16 amino acids. Germline V gene data show CDR1 as SGHVS and CDR2 as FQNEAQ. CDR3 nucleotides: TGTGCCAGCAGCGCGAAGGGGCAAAGCTCCTACAATGGGCAGTTCTTC. Protein product: CASSAKGQSSYNGQFF.

This clonotype was picked up a small number of times. The chain combines TRBV4-1 with TRBJ2-3; weak D call: TRBD1 (5 bases). This CDR3 has 16 amino acids. Trimming shortened V by 0 bases and J by 0 bases, and 10 bases separated the two germline ends. CDR1 MGHRA and CDR2 YSYEKL come from the germline V gene. The CDR3 sequence: CASSQDFRGSTDTQYF. The CDR3 coding sequence is TGCGCCAGCAGCCAAGATTTTAGGGGTAGCACAGATACGCAGTATTTT.

This clonotype has just one count. This may be a read error, as it is one base from a much larger clone. The V gene is TRBV5-5, the J gene TRBJ1-3; D may be TRBD1 (6 bases). CDR3 length: 15 residues. V lost 4 bases and J lost 2, with 13 bases in between. The germline CDR1 and CDR2 sequences are SGHKS and YYEKEE (reference sequence). CDR3 sequence: CASSLRWGPGNTIYF. CDR3 sequence (DNA): TGTGCCAGCAGCCTACGTTGGGGGCCTGGAAACACCATATATTTT.

This clonotype was seen only a few times. This chain uses TRBV7-9 with TRBJ2-3; TRBD2 matches at 15 bases. The CDR3 spans 16 residues. The J segment lost 5 bases and the V segment lost 4 bases, leaving 4 bases of the junction unmatched. Germline V gives CDR1 SEHNR, CDR2 FQNEAQ (reference sequence). The CDR3 spells CASSSGLAGGRDTQYF. DNA of the CDR3: TGTGCCAGCAGCTCGGGACTAGCGGGGGGACGAGATACGCAGTATTTT.

This chain uses TRBV20-1 with TRBJ1-5; 9 bases line up with TRBD1. V lost 6 bases, J lost 3 bases, and 9 bases stayed unmatched. The germline CDR1 and CDR2 sequences are DFQATT and SNEGSKA (reference sequence). This CDR3 region has 15 residues. The CDR3 loop is CSASTWTGVNQPQHF. CDR3 DNA: TGCAGTGCCTCCACCTGGACAGGGGTCAATCAGCCCCAGCATTTT.

This clonotype was counted between two and nine times. This chain connects TRBV9 to TRBJ1-1, with D unclear. The germline CDR1 and CDR2 sequences are SGDLS and YYNGEE. The ends were cut back, 0 bases at V and 6 bases at J, with 9 bases in the middle. The CDR3 spans 13 residues. Written as DNA, the CDR3 is TGTGCCAGCAGCGTAGTCAAAGCGTCTGAAGCTTTCTTT. Protein product: CASSVVKASEAFF.

CDR3 region: CASSHRQGQDTQYF. In DNA form, the CDR3 reads TGTGCCAGCAGTCACCGACAGGGGCAAGATACGCAGTATTTT. The chain carries TRBV6-5 and TRBJ2-3; TRBD1 matches 8 bases. The germline V gene has CDR1 MNHEY and CDR2 SVGAGI. This CDR3 is built from 14 residues. The V and J ends lost 5 bases and 5 bases, in that order; junction bases with no gene match: 6.

The chain employs TRBV27 and TRBJ2-5; no reliable D call. This CDR3 spans 12 amino acids. The germline CDR1 and CDR2 sequences are MNHEY and SMNVEV (reference sequence). V was shortened by 8 bases and J by 5 bases, with 12 bases between the two germline ends. The CDR3 DNA follows: TGTGCCAGCGGAACAGTGCCGGAGACCCAGTACTTC. Protein product: CASGTVPETQYF.

The chain uses TRBV29-1 and TRBJ1-2; D unresolved. V lost 6 bases, J lost 0 bases, and 14 bases lay in between. Germline assignment: CDR1 SQVTM and CDR2 ANQGSEA. There are 14 residues in the CDR3. CDR3 region: CSVGEPPTNYGYTF. DNA for the CDR3: TGCAGCGTGGGCGAACCACCAACTAACTATGGCTACACCTTC.

This clonotype was detected ten times or more. The V call is TRBV12-3 or TRBV12-4, the J call TRBJ1-2; possibly TRBD1 for D (6 bases). This CDR3 contains 14 residues. The V end was cut by 2 bases, the J end by 6 bases, with 13 bases between. The CDR3 reads CASSLPRGVDGYTF. DNA for the CDR3: TGTGCCAGCAGTTTACCCAGGGGAGTCGATGGCTACACCTTC.

The chain uses TRBV6-5 and TRBJ1-2; D is uncertain. Germline CDR1 and CDR2: MNHEY and SVGAGI. V was trimmed by 6 bases and J by 5 bases, leaving 16 bases between them. The CDR3 runs 14 residues. The CDR3 nucleotides read TGTGCCAGCAGAAACGATCAGGAATCATATGGCTACACCTTC. Amino acids: CASRNDQESYGYTF.

The CDR3 DNA reads as TGTGCCACCAGTGACTCGACAGGGGGATACAATGAGCAGTTCTTC. Protein product: CATSDSTGGYNEQFF. The V and J genes are TRBV24-1 and TRBJ2-1, with 9 positions matching TRBD1. Germline V gene lookup returns CDR1 KGHDR and CDR2 SFDVKD. Germline trimming cut 4 bases from V and 4 bases from J; bases unmatched to any gene: 4. The CDR3 runs to 15 residues.

CDR3 coding DNA: TGTGCCAGCAGCGTAGCGGGGGCAATCCAAGAGACCCAGTACTTC. It encodes CASSVAGAIQETQYF. V and J are TRBV9 and TRBJ2-5; D assignment may be TRBD1 or TRBD2 (6 bases each). Between the trimmed V and J ends, which lost 0 bases and 1 base, there was a span of 10 bases. The CDR3 is 15 amino acids. Germline V CDR1 and CDR2: SGDLS, YYNGEE.

There are many counts of this clonotype. The rearrangement joins TRBV5-1 to TRBJ2-3; 8 bases are a match to TRBD2. The CDR3 runs to 15 residues. Germline assignment: CDR1 SGHRS and CDR2 YFSETQ. Unmatched junction bases numbered 11, after V lost 2 bases and J lost 9 bases. In DNA, the CDR3 is TGCGCCAGCAGCTTAGAACAACAGAAGCGGGGGACGCAGTATTTT. Its translation is CASSLEQQKRGTQYF.